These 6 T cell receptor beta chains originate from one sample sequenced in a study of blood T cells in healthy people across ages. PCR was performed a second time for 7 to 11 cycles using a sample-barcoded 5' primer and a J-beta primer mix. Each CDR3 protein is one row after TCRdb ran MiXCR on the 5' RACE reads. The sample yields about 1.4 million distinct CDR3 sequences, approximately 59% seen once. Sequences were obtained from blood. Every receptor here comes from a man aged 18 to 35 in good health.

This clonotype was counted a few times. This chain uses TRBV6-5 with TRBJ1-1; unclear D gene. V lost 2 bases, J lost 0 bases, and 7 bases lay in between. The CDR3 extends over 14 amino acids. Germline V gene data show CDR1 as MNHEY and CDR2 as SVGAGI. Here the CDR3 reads CASSYKGMNTEAFF. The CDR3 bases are TGTGCCAGCAGTTACAAGGGTATGAACACTGAAGCTTTCTTT.

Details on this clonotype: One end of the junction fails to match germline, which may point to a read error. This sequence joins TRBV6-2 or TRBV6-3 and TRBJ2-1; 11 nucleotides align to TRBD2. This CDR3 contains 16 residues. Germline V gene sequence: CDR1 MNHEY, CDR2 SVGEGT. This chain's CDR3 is CASSYSGLAVYNEQFF. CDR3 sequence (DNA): TGTGCCAGCAGCTACTCGGGACTAGCGGTTTACAATGAGCAGTTCTTC.

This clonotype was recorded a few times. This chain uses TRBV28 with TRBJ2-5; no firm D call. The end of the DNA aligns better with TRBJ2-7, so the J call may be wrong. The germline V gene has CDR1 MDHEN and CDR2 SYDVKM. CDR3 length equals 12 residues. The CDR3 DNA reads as TGTGCCAGCAGTTTTCGCAGCCACGAGCAGTACTTC. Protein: CASSFRSHEQYF.

Here the CDR3 reads CSGRTGDSYGYTF. Here the CDR3 DNA reads TGCAGCGGGAGGACAGGGGATAGCTATGGCTACACCTTC. The genes are TRBV29-1 and TRBJ1-2; 9 nucleotides line up with TRBD1. Germline V CDR1 and CDR2: SQVTM, ANQGSEA. V shed 7 bases, J shed 4 bases, and the junction held 7 bases outside the gene matches. CDR3 length: 13 amino acids.

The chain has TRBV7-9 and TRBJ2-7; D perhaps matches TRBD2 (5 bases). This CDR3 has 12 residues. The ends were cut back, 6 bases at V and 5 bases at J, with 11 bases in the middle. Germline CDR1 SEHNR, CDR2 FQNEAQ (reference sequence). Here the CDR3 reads CASSRYSDEQYF. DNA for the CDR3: TGTGCCAGCAGTAGGTATAGCGACGAGCAGTACTTC.

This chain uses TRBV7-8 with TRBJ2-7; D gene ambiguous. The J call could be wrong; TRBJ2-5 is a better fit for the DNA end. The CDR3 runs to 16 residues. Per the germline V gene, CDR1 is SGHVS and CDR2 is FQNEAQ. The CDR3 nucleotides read TGTGCCAGCAGCTTAGTTGTTTCGGCACGGACGGGGACCCAGTACTTC. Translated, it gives CASSLVVSARTGTQYF.